This TCR beta chain stems from a study of T cell responses to AZD1222 COVID-19 vaccine. Regarding this clone: Antigen specificity is unknown.

There are 14 residues in the CDR3. Germline V gene data show CDR1 as LNHDA and CDR2 as SQIVND (reference sequence). The V gene end was trimmed by 6 bases and the J gene end by 5 bases; junction bases not matched to a gene: 3. Study-wide results and caveats: The number of AZD1222 recipients seropositive at baseline was only five or six.

Measured with immunoSEQ multiplex PCR; TCRdb has only the in-frame clones, and not every one. The sample has tens of thousands of clones, 70% to 90% seen once; the top ten hold more than 10%. The chain links TRBV19 to TRBJ1-6; 8 bases are shared with TRBD1. This receptor was identified in an adult in good health. Sample: peripheral blood, taken on day 0 of AZD1222 vaccination. CDR3: CASRQGQDNSPLHF. The CDR3 DNA sequence: TGTGCCAGTAGGCAGGGACAGGATAATTCACCCCTCCACTTT. The full variable domain, rest sourced from reference TRBV19 and TRBJ1-6, is DGGITQSPKYLFRKEGQNVTLSCEQNLNHDAMYWYRQDPGQGLRLIYYSQIVNDFQKGDIAEGYSVSREKKESFPLTVTSAQKNPTAFYLCASRQGQDNSPLHFGNGTRLTVT.